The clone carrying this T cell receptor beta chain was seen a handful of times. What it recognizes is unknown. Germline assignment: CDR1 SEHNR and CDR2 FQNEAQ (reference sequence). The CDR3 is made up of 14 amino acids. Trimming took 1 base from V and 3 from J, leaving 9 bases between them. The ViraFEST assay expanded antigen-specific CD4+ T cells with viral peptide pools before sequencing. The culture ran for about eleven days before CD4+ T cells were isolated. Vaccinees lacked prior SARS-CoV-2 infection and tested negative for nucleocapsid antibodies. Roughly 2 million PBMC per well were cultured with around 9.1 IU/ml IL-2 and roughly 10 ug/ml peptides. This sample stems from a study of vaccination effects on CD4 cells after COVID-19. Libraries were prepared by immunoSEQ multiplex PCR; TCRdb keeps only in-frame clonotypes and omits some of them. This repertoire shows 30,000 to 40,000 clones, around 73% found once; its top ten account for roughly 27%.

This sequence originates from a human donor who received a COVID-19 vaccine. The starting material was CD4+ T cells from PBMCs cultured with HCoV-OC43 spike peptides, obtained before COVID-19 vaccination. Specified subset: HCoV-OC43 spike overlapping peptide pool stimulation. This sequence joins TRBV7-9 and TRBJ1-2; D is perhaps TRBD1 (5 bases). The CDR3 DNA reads TGTGCCAGCAGCTTAGAGTTGGGGGACTATGGCTACACCTTC. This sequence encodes CASSLELGDYGYTF.